This record covers a single TCR beta chain. Its antigen is not identified. With V trimmed by 7 bases and J by 4 bases, 12 bases remained unmatched. CDR1 SGHKS and CDR2 YYEKEE come from the germline V gene (reference sequence). The CDR3 contains 15 residues. The source of the sample is a study of T cell repertoires in cytomegalovirus infection. Overall study context: Well-studied HLA-B-restricted epitopes and recently identified HLA-C-restricted epitopes of CMV were both used in the study. TCR beta signatures that were public indicated CMV infection and matching HLA type. Study observations and caveats: What dominated the ex vivo response were HLA-C-restricted CMV-specific TCR beta clonotypes. The cumulative frequency of public TCR beta families distinguished individuals who carried CMV together with the relevant HLA.

TCRdb independently ran MiXCR on the reads; one entry per CDR3 protein. Of 700,000 to 950,000 distinct CDR3 sequences listed, 32% are singletons. This sequence originates from a human donor in good health (CMV status not recorded). Some clones in this sample may be carry-over from other donors' samples. Sequencing used cultured CD8+ T cells from PBMCs, obtained from culture after CMV antigen stimulation. J is TRBJ1-2 and V is TRBV5-5; 8 bases align to TRBD1. CDR3 sequence (DNA): TGTGCCAGCGCCCCCGGGACAGGTTTCGGCTATGGCTACACCTTC. Translating it yields CASAPGTGFGYGYTF.